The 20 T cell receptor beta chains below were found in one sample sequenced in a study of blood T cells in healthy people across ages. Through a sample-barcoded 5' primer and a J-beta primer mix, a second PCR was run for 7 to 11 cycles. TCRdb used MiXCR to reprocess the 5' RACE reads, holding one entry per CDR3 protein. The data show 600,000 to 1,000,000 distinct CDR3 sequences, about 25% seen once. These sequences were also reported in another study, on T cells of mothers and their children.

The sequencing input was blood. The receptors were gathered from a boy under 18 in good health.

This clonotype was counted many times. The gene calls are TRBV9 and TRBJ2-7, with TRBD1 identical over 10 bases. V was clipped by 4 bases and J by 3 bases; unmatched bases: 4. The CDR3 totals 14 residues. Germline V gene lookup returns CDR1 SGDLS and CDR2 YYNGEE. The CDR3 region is CASSYGDRGYEQYF. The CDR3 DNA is TGTGCCAGCAGCTATGGGGACAGGGGCTACGAGCAGTACTTC.

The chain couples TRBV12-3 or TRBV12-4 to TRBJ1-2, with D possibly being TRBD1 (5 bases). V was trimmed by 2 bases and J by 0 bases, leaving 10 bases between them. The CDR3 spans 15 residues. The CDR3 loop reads CASSLRGVANYGYTF. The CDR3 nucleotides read TGTGCCAGCAGTTTAAGGGGAGTTGCTAACTATGGCTACACCTTC.

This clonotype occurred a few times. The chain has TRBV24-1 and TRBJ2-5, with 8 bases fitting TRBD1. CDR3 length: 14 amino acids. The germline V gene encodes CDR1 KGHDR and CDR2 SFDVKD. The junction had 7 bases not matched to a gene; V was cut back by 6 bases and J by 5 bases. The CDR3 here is CATSQGQGGETQYF. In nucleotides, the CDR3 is TGTGCCACCAGTCAAGGACAGGGTGGGGAGACCCAGTACTTC.

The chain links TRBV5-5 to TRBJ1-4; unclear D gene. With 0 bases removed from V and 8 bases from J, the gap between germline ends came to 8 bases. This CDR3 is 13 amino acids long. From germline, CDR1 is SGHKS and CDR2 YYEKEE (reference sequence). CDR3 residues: CASSLGSAEKLFF. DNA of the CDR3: TGTGCCAGCAGCTTGGGTTCAGCCGAAAAACTGTTTTTT.

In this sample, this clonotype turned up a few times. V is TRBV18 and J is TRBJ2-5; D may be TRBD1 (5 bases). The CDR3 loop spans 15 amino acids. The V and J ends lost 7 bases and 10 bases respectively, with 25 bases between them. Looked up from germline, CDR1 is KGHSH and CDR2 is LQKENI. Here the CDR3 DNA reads TGTGCCAGCTTAGCCTCCGACCAGGGTTCCTTGATCCAGTACTTC. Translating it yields CASLASDQGSLIQYF.

The CDR3 DNA sequence: TGTGCCAGCGGTCATAGCGGGAGTGCCTACAATGAGCAGTTCTTC. This gives the protein CASGHSGSAYNEQFF. The J gene is TRBJ2-5, the V gene TRBV14; 9 bases map to TRBD2. Matching the DNA end better, TRBJ2-1 makes the J call doubtful. This CDR3 has 15 residues. Germline V gives CDR1 SGHDN, CDR2 FVKESK.

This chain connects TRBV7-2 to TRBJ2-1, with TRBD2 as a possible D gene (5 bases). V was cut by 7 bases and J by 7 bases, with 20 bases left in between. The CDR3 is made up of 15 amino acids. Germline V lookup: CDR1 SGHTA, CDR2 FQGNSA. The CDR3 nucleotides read TGTGCCAGCAACCCTGGACTTCCGCTGGGGAATGAGCAGTTCTTC. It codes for CASNPGLPLGNEQFF. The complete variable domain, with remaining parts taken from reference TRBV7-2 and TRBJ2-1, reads GAGVSQSPSNKVTEKGKDVELRCDPISGHTALYWYRQSLGQGLEFLIYFQGNSAPDKSGLPSDRFSAERTGGSVSTLTIQRTQQEDSAVYLCASNPGLPLGNEQFFGPGTRLTVL.

The CDR3 is CSPRPGGETQYF. For the CDR3, the DNA is TGCAGTCCCCGGCCAGGGGGCGAGACCCAGTACTTC. The chain has TRBV20-1 and TRBJ2-5, with 8 positions matching TRBD1. The CDR3 length is 12 residues. V lost 8 bases to trimming and J lost 5 bases; unmatched junction nucleotides: 7. Germline assignment: CDR1 DFQATT and CDR2 SNEGSKA (reference sequence).

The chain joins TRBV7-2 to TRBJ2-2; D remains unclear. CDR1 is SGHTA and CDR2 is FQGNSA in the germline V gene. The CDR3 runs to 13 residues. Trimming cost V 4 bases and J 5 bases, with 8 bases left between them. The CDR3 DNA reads TGTGCCAGCAGCTCCCTATCTACCGGGGAGCTGTTTTTT. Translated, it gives CASSSLSTGELFF.

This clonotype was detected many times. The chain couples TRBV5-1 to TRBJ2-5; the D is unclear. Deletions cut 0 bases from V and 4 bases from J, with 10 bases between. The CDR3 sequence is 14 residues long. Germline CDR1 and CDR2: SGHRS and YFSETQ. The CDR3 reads CASSLATGGETQYF. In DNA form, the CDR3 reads TGCGCCAGCAGCTTGGCCACGGGCGGAGAGACCCAGTACTTC.

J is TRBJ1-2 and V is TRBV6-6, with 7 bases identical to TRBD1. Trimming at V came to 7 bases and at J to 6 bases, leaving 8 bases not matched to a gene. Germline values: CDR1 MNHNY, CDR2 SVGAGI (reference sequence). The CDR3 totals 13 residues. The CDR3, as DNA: TGTGCCAGCAATCCGACAGGGACGGATGGCTACACCTTC. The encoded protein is CASNPTGTDGYTF.

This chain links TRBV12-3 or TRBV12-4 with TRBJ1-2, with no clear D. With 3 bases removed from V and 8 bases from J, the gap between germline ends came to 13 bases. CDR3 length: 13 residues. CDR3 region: CASSFWGIWGYTF. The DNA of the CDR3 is TGTGCCAGCAGTTTTTGGGGAATCTGGGGCTACACCTTC.

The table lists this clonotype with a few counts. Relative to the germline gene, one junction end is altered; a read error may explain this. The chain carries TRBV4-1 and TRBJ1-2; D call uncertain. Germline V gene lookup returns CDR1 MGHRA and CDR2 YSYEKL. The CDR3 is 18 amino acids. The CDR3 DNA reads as TGCGCCAGCAGCCAAGGTCCGGGGTTCGGGCGGGCTAACTATGGCTACATCTTC. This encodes CASSQGPGFGRANYGYIF.

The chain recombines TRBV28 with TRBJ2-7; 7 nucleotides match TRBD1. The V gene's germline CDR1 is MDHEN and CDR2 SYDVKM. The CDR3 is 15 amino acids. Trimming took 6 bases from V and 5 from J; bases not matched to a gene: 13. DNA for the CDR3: TGTGCCAGCAGCTCGTTAAGCGACAGGGTACACGAGCAGTACTTC. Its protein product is CASSSLSDRVHEQYF.

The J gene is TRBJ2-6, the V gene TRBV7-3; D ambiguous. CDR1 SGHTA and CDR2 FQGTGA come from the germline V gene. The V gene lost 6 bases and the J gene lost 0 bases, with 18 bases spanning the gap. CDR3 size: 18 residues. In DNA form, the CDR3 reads TGTGCCAGCAGGGCGGACGGATACTCGTTCTCTGGGGCCAACGTCCTGACTTTC. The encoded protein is CASRADGYSFSGANVLTF.

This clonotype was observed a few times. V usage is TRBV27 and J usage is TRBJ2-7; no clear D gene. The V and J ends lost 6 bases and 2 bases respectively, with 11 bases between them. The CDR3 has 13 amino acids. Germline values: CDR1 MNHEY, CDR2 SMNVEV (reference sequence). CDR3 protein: CASRTSGTYEQYF. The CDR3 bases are TGTGCCAGCAGAACGTCGGGCACCTACGAGCAGTACTTC.

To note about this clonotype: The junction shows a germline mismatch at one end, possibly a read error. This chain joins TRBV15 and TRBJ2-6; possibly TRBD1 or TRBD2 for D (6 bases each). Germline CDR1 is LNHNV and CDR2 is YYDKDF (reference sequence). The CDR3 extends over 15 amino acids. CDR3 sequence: CATSRRGSGANVLTF. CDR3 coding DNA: TGCGCCACCAGCAGGAGGGGGTCTGGGGCCAACGTCCTGACTTTC.

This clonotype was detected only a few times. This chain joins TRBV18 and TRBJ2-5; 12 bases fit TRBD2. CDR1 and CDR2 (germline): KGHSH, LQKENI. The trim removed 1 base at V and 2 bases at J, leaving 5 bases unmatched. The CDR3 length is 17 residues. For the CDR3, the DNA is TGTGCCAGCTCACCACTGGAAGGACTAGCGGGACAAGAGACCCAGTACTTC. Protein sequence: CASSPLEGLAGQETQYF.

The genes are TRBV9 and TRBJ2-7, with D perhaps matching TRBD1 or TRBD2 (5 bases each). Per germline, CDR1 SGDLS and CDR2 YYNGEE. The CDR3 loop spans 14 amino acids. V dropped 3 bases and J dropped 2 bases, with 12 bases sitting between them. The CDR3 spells CASSGGRLPYEQYF. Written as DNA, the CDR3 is TGTGCCAGCAGCGGGGGACGCCTACCCTACGAGCAGTACTTC.

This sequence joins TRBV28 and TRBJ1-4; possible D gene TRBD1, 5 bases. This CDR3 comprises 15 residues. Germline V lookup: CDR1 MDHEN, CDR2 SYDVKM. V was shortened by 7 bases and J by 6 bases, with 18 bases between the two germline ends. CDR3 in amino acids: CASTHPPRGDEKLFF. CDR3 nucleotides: TGTGCCAGCACCCACCCCCCGCGGGGGGATGAAAAACTGTTTTTT.